One and the same sample provided the 27 T cell receptor beta chains below, sequenced in a study of blood T cell repertoires in COVID-19. Only in-frame clones appear in the TCRdb table, and some are missing; sequencing was by immunoSEQ multiplex PCR. Of some 300,000 clones in the sample, over 75% are singletons; the top ten hold roughly 1%. Sequencing was carried out using PBMCs or T cells enriched from blood (not recorded which). The source of these receptors is a woman younger than 45 who had recovered from COVID-19.

This rearrangement joins TRBV29-1 to TRBJ2-7; 7 nucleotides align to TRBD2. Per the germline V gene, CDR1 is SQVTM and CDR2 is ANQGSEA. This CDR3 contains 14 residues. J lost 5 bases, V lost 6 bases, and 13 bases had no gene match. The CDR3 DNA reads as TGCAGCGTCGGGGGGAGGCTCCAGAACCACGAGCAGTACTTC. This sequence encodes CSVGGRLQNHEQYF.

J is TRBJ1-5 and V is TRBV13; D is perhaps TRBD1 (6 bases). Between the trimmed V and J ends, which lost 8 bases and 2 bases, there was a span of 7 bases. This CDR3 has 12 residues. Per germline, CDR1 PRHDT and CDR2 FYEKMQ (reference sequence). CDR3 DNA: TGTGCCAGCGGGACACGCAATCAGCCCCAGCATTTT. Translating it yields CASGTRNQPQHF.

This chain uses TRBV28 with TRBJ1-5; D possibly corresponds to TRBD1 (6 bases). CDR1 and CDR2 from the germline V gene are MDHEN and SYDVKM. Deletions cut 8 bases from V and 2 bases from J, with 16 bases between. The CDR3 spans 15 residues. The CDR3 is CASGSGARGNQPQHF. The CDR3 bases are TGTGCCAGCGGCTCAGGGGCGCGTGGCAATCAGCCCCAGCATTTT.

The sample holds one count of this clone. The chain recombines TRBV9 with TRBJ2-7, with D perhaps TRBD1 (6 bases). Germline V lookup: CDR1 SGDLS, CDR2 YYNGEE. This CDR3 is 16 amino acids long. The ends were cut back, 4 bases at V and 1 base at J, with 18 bases in the middle. CDR3 region: CASSPGESGYSYEQYF. The DNA of the CDR3 is TGTGCCAGCAGCCCAGGGGAGTCAGGTTATTCCTACGAGCAGTACTTC.

The gene calls are TRBV13 and TRBJ1-2; a weak D match, TRBD1 (5 bases). Per germline, CDR1 PRHDT and CDR2 FYEKMQ (reference sequence). Trimming pared 1 base from V and 8 bases from J, leaving 14 bases between. There are 14 residues in the CDR3. The CDR3 loop reads CASSLAAGLLGYTF. CDR3 DNA sequence: TGTGCCAGCAGCTTAGCAGCAGGGTTGTTGGGCTACACCTTC.

The chain recombines TRBV3-1 (or the pseudogene TRBV3-2) with TRBJ2-1, with 11 positions matching TRBD2. After removal of 1 base from V and 3 bases from J, the junction contained 2 bases not matched to a gene. Germline CDR1 and CDR2: LGHDT and YNNKEL (reference sequence). CDR3 length equals 16 residues. The CDR3, as DNA: TGTGCCAGCAGCCAAGCCCTAGCGGGGGGCTACAATGAGCAGTTCTTC. The encoded protein is CASSQALAGGYNEQFF.

This clone was picked up one time. The chain has TRBV4-1 and TRBJ2-7; TRBD1 matches 7 bases. CDR3 length: 16 amino acids. After removal of 1 base from V and 5 bases from J, the junction contained 11 bases not matched to a gene. Germline V gene lookup returns CDR1 MGHRA and CDR2 YSYEKL. The CDR3 region is CASSQGVLTGTHEQYF. The CDR3 nucleotides read TGCGCCAGCAGCCAAGGGGTCCTGACAGGGACCCACGAGCAGTACTTC.

The genes are TRBV6-5 and TRBJ2-7, with TRBD2 as a possible D gene (6 bases). CDR1 and CDR2 from the germline V gene are MNHEY and SVGAGI. V was cut by 2 bases and J by 3 bases, with 11 bases left in between. The CDR3 has 14 residues. CDR3 amino acids: CASSYERGIYEQYF. The CDR3 DNA sequence: TGTGCCAGCAGTTACGAGCGCGGGATCTACGAGCAGTACTTC.

The J gene is TRBJ2-5, the V gene TRBV19; D is possibly TRBD2 (5 bases). The CDR3 sequence is 14 residues long. The germline V and J ends were trimmed by 4 bases and 5 bases, with 14 bases remaining between them. CDR1 LNHDA and CDR2 SQIVND come from the germline V gene (reference sequence). This chain's CDR3 is CASSTFSGGETQYF. CDR3 in DNA: TGTGCCAGTAGTACTTTTTCGGGCGGGGAGACCCAGTACTTC.

This clone was counted a few times. The V and J genes are TRBV2 and TRBJ1-1; D call uncertain. The V end lost 6 bases, the J end lost 1 base, and 15 bases lay between the germline ends. Germline V gene data show CDR1 as SNHLY and CDR2 as FYNNEI. The CDR3 is made up of 15 amino acids. CDR3 in DNA: TGTGCCAGCAGAGAACCCACAGAAACGAACACTGAAGCTTTCTTT. Translated: CASREPTETNTEAFF. Variable domain in full (rest from reference TRBV2 and TRBJ1-1): EPEVTQTPSHQVTQMGQEVILRCVPISNHLYFYWYRQILGQKVEFLVSFYNNEISEKSEIFDDQFSVERPDGSNFTLKIRSTKLEDSAMYFCASREPTETNTEAFFGQGTRLTVV.

This chain links TRBV4-3 with TRBJ1-6; a weak D match, TRBD1 (6 bases). CDR3 size: 17 residues. The V and J ends lost 0 bases and 9 bases respectively, with 18 bases between them. From germline, CDR1 is LGHNA and CDR2 YSLEER. The CDR3 spells CASSQEFIRTERSPLHF. The CDR3 DNA sequence: TGCGCCAGCAGCCAAGAGTTTATCCGGACAGAGCGTTCACCCCTCCACTTT.

The rearrangement uses TRBV9 and TRBJ2-3, with D possibly TRBD2 on 5 matching bases. This CDR3 contains 16 residues. The germline gives CDR1 SGDLS, CDR2 YYNGEE. With 5 bases removed from V and 2 bases from J, the gap between germline ends came to 18 bases. This CDR3 is CASSKDAGTITDTQYF. In nucleotides, the CDR3 is TGTGCCAGCAGTAAAGACGCGGGTACTATCACAGATACGCAGTATTTT.

The chain joins TRBV19 to TRBJ2-2; no definite D call. Per the germline V gene, CDR1 is LNHDA and CDR2 is SQIVND (reference sequence). The CDR3 covers 11 residues. Trimming took 8 bases from V and 1 from J, leaving 2 bases between them. The CDR3 DNA is TGTGCCAGTCGGAACACCGGGGAGCTGTTTTTT. Protein product: CASRNTGELFF.

The CDR3 bases are TGTGCCAGCAGCTTAGATGAGGACAGGGGTTGGGCCCAGCATTTT. Protein product: CASSLDEDRGWAQHF. The gene calls are TRBV7-9 and TRBJ1-5; 9 nucleotides match TRBD1. Germline CDR1 and CDR2: SEHNR and FQNEAQ (reference sequence). With 1 base clipped from V and 11 bases from J, the junction kept 9 bases outside the gene matches. This CDR3 is 15 amino acids long.

A note on this clone: The same CDR3 can be traced to other DNA sequences in this sample. This sequence joins TRBV7-9 and TRBJ2-2; D is unclear. CDR1 SEHNR and CDR2 FQNEAQ come from the germline V gene (reference sequence). This CDR3 contains 15 residues. V gave up 1 base and J gave up 4 bases, with 10 bases separating them. CDR3: CASSLGRSGTGELFF. Here the CDR3 DNA reads TGTGCCAGCAGCTTAGGGCGGTCGGGCACCGGGGAGCTGTTTTTT.

V and J are TRBV5-1 and TRBJ1-2; TRBD1 agrees at 10 bases. This CDR3 is built from 13 residues. Losses at the gene ends were 4 bases for V and 4 bases for J; bases not matched to a gene: 1. Germline assignment: CDR1 SGHRS and CDR2 YFSETQ. The CDR3 nucleotides read TGCGCCAGCAGCCGGGACAGGGGCTATGGCTACACCTTC. Translation gives CASSRDRGYGYTF.

This chain joins TRBV5-1 and TRBJ2-2, with 14 bases fitting TRBD2. Germline V gene sequence: CDR1 SGHRS, CDR2 YFSETQ. The length of the CDR3 is 18 residues. V shed 5 bases and J 4 bases; nucleotides not matched to a gene: 10. The CDR3 loop reads CASRRTSGGLAFTGELFF. The CDR3 DNA is TGCGCCAGCAGACGGACTAGCGGGGGGCTCGCCTTCACCGGGGAGCTGTTTTTT. Drawing the rest from reference TRBV5-1 and TRBJ2-2, the complete variable domain is KAGVTQTPRYLIKTRGQQVTLSCSPISGHRSVSWYQQTPGQGLQFLFEYFSETQRNKGNFPGRFSGRQFSNSRSEMNVSTLELGDSALYLCASRRTSGGLAFTGELFFGEGSRLTVL.

The genes are TRBV7-2 and TRBJ2-1; 7 nucleotides align to TRBD1. The CDR3 length is 13 residues. Germline V CDR1 and CDR2: SGHTA, FQGNSA. J was trimmed by 7 bases and V by 5 bases; bases with no gene match: 5. CDR3 amino acids: CASSTGAWNEQFF. CDR3 nucleotides: TGTGCCAGCAGCACAGGGGCCTGGAATGAGCAGTTCTTC.

V is TRBV3-1 (or the pseudogene TRBV3-2) and J is TRBJ1-5; D ambiguous. Germline CDR1 LGHDT, CDR2 YNNKEL (reference sequence). There are 12 residues in the CDR3. Trimming stripped 3 bases from V and 4 bases from J, with 4 bases between. CDR3 nucleotides: TGTGCCAGCAGCCACCCAAATCAGCCCCAGCATTTT. Residues: CASSHPNQPQHF.

The chain is built from TRBV11-2 and TRBJ1-4; possibly TRBD1 for D (6 bases). Per germline, CDR1 SGHAT and CDR2 FQNNGV. The CDR3 is 16 amino acids. Trimming removed 3 bases from V and 0 bases from J, with 11 bases in between. CDR3 protein: CASSFGQITTNEKLFF. In nucleotides, the CDR3 is TGTGCCAGCAGCTTTGGACAGATAACAACTAATGAAAAACTGTTTTTT.

This chain links TRBV11-3 with TRBJ2-5; 8 bases are shared with TRBD1. Looked up from germline, CDR1 is SGHNT and CDR2 is YENEEA. The CDR3 sequence is 15 residues long. V gave up 3 bases and J gave up 4 bases; unmatched junction bases: 7. In DNA form, the CDR3 reads TGTGCCAGCAGCTTTGGGGCAGGGGGCGCAGAGACCCAGTACTTC. Amino acid sequence: CASSFGAGGAETQYF.

The rearrangement uses TRBV3-1 (or the pseudogene TRBV3-2) and TRBJ2-7, with D unresolved. V lost 3 bases to trimming and J lost 2 bases, with 11 bases between them. This CDR3 region has 14 residues. Per germline, CDR1 LGHDT and CDR2 YNNKEL (reference sequence). The chain's CDR3 is CASSQQVITYEQYF. DNA for the CDR3: TGTGCCAGCAGCCAGCAGGTGATTACCTACGAGCAGTACTTC.

The gene calls are TRBV25-1 and TRBJ2-5, with 11 bases fitting TRBD2. Germline CDR1 MGHDK, CDR2 SYGVNS. J gave up 5 bases and V 4 bases, and 3 bases lay outside the gene matches. CDR3 size: 14 residues. The CDR3 DNA is TGTGCCAGCAGTGGAGTAGCGGGGGGGGAGACCCAGTACTTC. Encoded protein: CASSGVAGGETQYF.

V gene TRBV5-6 combines with J gene TRBJ1-5, with D maybe TRBD1 (6 bases). Trimming stripped 4 bases from V and 4 bases from J, with 15 bases between. Per the germline V gene, CDR1 is SGHDT and CDR2 is YYEEEE. The CDR3 consists of 15 residues. As DNA, the CDR3 is TGTGCCAGCAGCATTACCCGGGACACAAATCAGCCCCAGCATTTT. It yields the protein CASSITRDTNQPQHF. The full variable domain, in which reference TRBV5-6 and TRBJ1-5 provide the parts outside the CDR3, is DAGVTQSPTHLIKTRGQQVTLRCSPKSGHDTVSWYQQALGQGPQFIFQYYEEEERQRGNFPDRFSGHQFPNYSSELNVNALLLGDSALYLCASSITRDTNQPQHFGDGTRLSIL.

V and J are TRBV19 and TRBJ1-4, with no clear D. The CDR3 covers 15 residues. Looked up from germline, CDR1 is LNHDA and CDR2 is SQIVND (reference sequence). V gave up 0 bases and J gave up 0 bases, with 5 bases separating them. CDR3 in amino acids: CASSIDRATNEKLFF. As DNA, the CDR3 is TGTGCCAGTAGTATAGACCGTGCAACTAATGAAAAACTGTTTTTT.

The rearrangement joins TRBV4-1 to TRBJ2-7, with D maybe TRBD1 (7 bases). V was cut by 0 bases and J by 2 bases, with 11 bases left in between. The germline V gene has CDR1 MGHRA and CDR2 YSYEKL. This CDR3 has 15 amino acids. In DNA form, the CDR3 reads TGCGCCAGCAGCCAAGATGGAGGGGGCACCTACGAGCAGTACTTC. This sequence encodes CASSQDGGGTYEQYF.

This sequence joins TRBV7-8 and TRBJ2-5; the match to TRBD2 covers 7 bases. In germline, CDR1 is SGHVS, CDR2 FQNEAQ. The CDR3 runs to 15 residues. J was trimmed by 5 bases and V by 2 bases; bases with no gene match: 8. CDR3 nucleotides: TGTGCCAGCAGCTTAAGCGGGGCTGCTCGGGAGACCCAGTACTTC. Translation gives CASSLSGAARETQYF. The full variable domain, rest sourced from reference TRBV7-8 and TRBJ2-5, is GAGVSQSPRYKVAKRGQDVALRCDPISGHVSLFWYQQALGQGPEFLTYFQNEAQLDKSGLPSDRFFAERPEGSVSTLKIQRTQQEDSAVYLCASSLSGAARETQYFGPGTRLLVL.